These 23 T cell receptor beta chains share one sample of origin, sequenced in a study of blood T cell repertoires in COVID-19. TCRdb's copy holds only in-frame clones and misses some; the assay was immunoSEQ multiplex PCR. The sample shows approximately 170,000 clones, 88% of them seen only once. Sequenced: PBMCs or T cells enriched from blood (not recorded which). The origin of the receptors is a woman aged 18-29 years who had recovered from COVID-19.

The CDR3 spells CASSEGTGRYQPQHF. CDR3 coding DNA: TGTGCCAGCAGTGAAGGGACAGGGCGATATCAGCCCCAGCATTTT. The genes are TRBV6-1 and TRBJ1-5; TRBD1 matches 8 bases. The V and J ends lost 1 base and 5 bases, in that order; junction bases with no gene match: 4. In germline, CDR1 is MNHNS, CDR2 SASEGT. This CDR3 region has 15 residues.

The chain couples TRBV28 to TRBJ2-3; D not resolved. The CDR3 length is 12 residues. Germline assignment: CDR1 MDHEN and CDR2 SYDVKM. Trimming removed 2 bases at V and 8 bases at J, with 8 bases between. This CDR3 is CASSLKESTQYF. The CDR3 DNA is TGTGCCAGCAGTTTAAAGGAGAGTACGCAGTATTTT.

This clone was recorded once. The rearrangement links TRBV5-1 to TRBJ1-1, with 8 bases identical to TRBD1. Per germline, CDR1 SGHRS and CDR2 YFSETQ. The CDR3 covers 16 residues. V gave up 0 bases and J gave up 2 bases; unmatched junction bases: 6. CDR3 in DNA: TGCGCCAGCAGCTTGGTGACGACAGGGGTTAACACTGAAGCTTTCTTT. It codes for CASSLVTTGVNTEAFF.

V and J are TRBV7-6 and TRBJ2-2; possible D gene TRBD2, 5 bases. Germline values: CDR1 SGHVS, CDR2 FNYEAQ. This CDR3 has 13 residues. Trimming pared 8 bases from V and 2 bases from J, leaving 9 bases between. The CDR3 sequence is CASSTINTGELFF. DNA for the CDR3: TGTGCCAGCTCGACTATTAACACCGGGGAGCTGTTTTTT.

The chain combines TRBV5-1 with TRBJ2-1; D call uncertain. Per the germline V gene, CDR1 is SGHRS and CDR2 is YFSETQ. CDR3 size: 12 residues. V was cut by 0 bases and J by 6 bases, with 4 bases left in between. The CDR3 region has the DNA TGCGCCAGCAGCTTGGCGTCCAATGAGCAGTTCTTC. Its translation: CASSLASNEQFF.

The chain links TRBV19 to TRBJ1-2; D remains unclear. Germline CDR1 LNHDA, CDR2 SQIVND (reference sequence). The CDR3 runs to 16 residues. Trimming took 0 bases from V and 8 from J, leaving 19 bases between them. The CDR3 loop reads CASSIDPAPLEAGYTF. CDR3 coding DNA: TGTGCCAGTAGTATAGATCCCGCCCCGCTGGAGGCCGGCTACACCTTC.

The V and J genes are TRBV11-2 and TRBJ2-1; D may be TRBD2 (7 bases). Germline CDR1 reads SGHAT; CDR2 reads FQNNGV. The CDR3 has 18 amino acids. The V end was cut by 1 base, the J end by 1 base, with 17 bases between. CDR3 region: CASSLGPRGAPSYNEQFF. Here the CDR3 DNA reads TGTGCCAGCAGCTTAGGGCCACGGGGGGCCCCATCCTACAATGAGCAGTTCTTC.

This clone was recorded only once. The rearrangement uses TRBV12-5 and TRBJ1-2, with a possible D match to TRBD1 (6 bases). The ends were cut back, 2 bases at V and 6 bases at J, with 16 bases in the middle. CDR3 size: 15 residues. The germline V gene encodes CDR1 LGHNT and CDR2 FRNRAP. The DNA of the CDR3 is TGTGCTAGTGGTTTGAACGTCAGGGCAGGGGATGGCTACACCTTC. Translating gives CASGLNVRAGDGYTF.

J is TRBJ1-4 and V is TRBV3-1 (or the pseudogene TRBV3-2); D might be TRBD1 (5 bases). From germline, CDR1 is LGHDT and CDR2 YNNKEL (reference sequence). This CDR3 region has 14 residues. V was pared by 4 bases and J by 6 bases, with 12 bases between. The CDR3 spells CASSRGGIDEKLFF. The CDR3 nucleotides are TGTGCCAGCAGCCGGGGGGGGATTGATGAAAAACTGTTTTTT.

CDR3 in DNA: TGCGCCAGCAGCTTTGCCCAGGGGTCGAACACTGAAGCTTTCTTT. Its translation: CASSFAQGSNTEAFF. The genes are TRBV5-1 and TRBJ1-1; maybe TRBD1 (6 bases). This CDR3 is built from 15 residues. V lost 2 bases to trimming and J lost 1 base, with 12 bases between them. CDR1 is SGHRS, CDR2 YFSETQ, per germline.

This sequence joins TRBV6-4 and TRBJ2-3; 10 bases are a match to TRBD2. The CDR3 totals 16 residues. The V gene end was trimmed by 4 bases and the J gene end by 4 bases; junction bases not matched to a gene: 8. Germline CDR1 reads MRHNA; CDR2 reads SNTAGT. CDR3 nucleotides: TGTGCCAGCAGTGTGGTTTCTAGCGGGAGTGCAGATACGCAGTATTTT. This translates into CASSVVSSGSADTQYF.

V and J are TRBV12-3 or TRBV12-4 and TRBJ1-1; D ambiguous. The V gene lost 6 bases and the J gene lost 8 bases, with 13 bases spanning the gap. The CDR3 sequence is 12 residues long. In DNA, the CDR3 is TGTGCCAGCAGCTCCTCTCCGACAGAAGCTTTCTTT. Translating it yields CASSSSPTEAFF.

This sequence joins TRBV6-5 and TRBJ1-1; maybe TRBD1 (5 bases). Trimming cost V 2 bases and J 6 bases, with 10 bases left between them. Germline values: CDR1 MNHEY, CDR2 SVGAGI. This CDR3 is built from 13 residues. CDR3: CASSYQTASEAFF. The CDR3 DNA follows: TGTGCCAGCAGTTACCAGACAGCCTCTGAAGCTTTCTTT.

This sequence joins TRBV30 and TRBJ2-1; tentative D call: TRBD1 (5 bases). The CDR3 has 13 amino acids. The germline V gene has CDR1 GTSNPN and CDR2 SVGIG (reference sequence). The V and J ends lost 4 bases and 5 bases respectively, with 12 bases between them. The CDR3 sequence is CAWNFDRDNEQFF. The CDR3, as DNA: TGTGCCTGGAATTTTGACAGAGACAATGAGCAGTTCTTC.

V is TRBV6-2 or TRBV6-3 and J is TRBJ1-6; 9 nucleotides line up with TRBD1. Germline V gives CDR1 MNHEY, CDR2 SVGEGT. The CDR3 covers 14 residues. V was pared by 4 bases and J by 7 bases, with 2 bases of the junction left unmatched. CDR3 sequence: CASSSGTGNSPLHF. The CDR3 DNA reads as TGTGCCAGCAGTTCCGGGACAGGGAATTCACCCCTCCACTTT.

The V gene is TRBV7-2, the J gene TRBJ2-3; 9 bases align to TRBD1. The germline V gene encodes CDR1 SGHTA and CDR2 FQGNSA. V was clipped by 5 bases and J by 3 bases; unmatched bases: 6. The CDR3 contains 15 residues. CDR3 coding DNA: TGTGCCAGCAGCAGGGACAGGGATTCTACAGATACGCAGTATTTT. Amino acids: CASSRDRDSTDTQYF.

In this sample, this clone turned up once. The chain carries TRBV7-2 and TRBJ2-7, with no clear D. This CDR3 spans 14 amino acids. Trimming took off 3 bases at V and 0 bases at J, with 9 bases between the two ends. Germline CDR1 reads SGHTA; CDR2 reads FQGNSA. CDR3: CASSFSSGSYEQYF. The CDR3 bases are TGTGCCAGCAGCTTTTCGAGTGGCTCCTACGAGCAGTACTTC.

The chain is built from TRBV27 and TRBJ2-3; the D gene is possibly TRBD2 (5 bases). The CDR3 has 17 residues. V dropped 1 base and J dropped 5 bases, with 19 bases sitting between them. Per the germline V gene, CDR1 is MNHEY and CDR2 is SMNVEV (reference sequence). In DNA, the CDR3 is TGTGCCAGCAGTTTATTCGCGGTGGGAGTGTCTCGAGATACGCAGTATTTT. This encodes CASSLFAVGVSRDTQYF.

This clone is a singleton in its sample. This chain joins TRBV7-8 and TRBJ1-2, with D possibly TRBD1 on 5 matching bases. The ends were cut back, 8 bases at V and 3 bases at J, with 10 bases in the middle. Germline-derived CDR1 and CDR2 are SGHVS and FQNEAQ. The CDR3 length is 12 residues. CDR3 loop: CASAEGDYGYTF. The CDR3 DNA follows: TGTGCCAGCGCGGAAGGGGACTATGGCTACACCTTC.

V and J are TRBV3-1 (or the pseudogene TRBV3-2) and TRBJ1-2, with 12 bases matching TRBD1. Losses at the gene ends were 4 bases for V and 4 bases for J; bases not matched to a gene: 7. Germline-derived CDR1 and CDR2 are LGHDT and YNNKEL (reference sequence). The length of the CDR3 is 16 residues. The CDR3 coding sequence is TGTGCCAGCAGCCGAGGGACAGGGGGCCCCCTCTATGGCTACACCTTC. Residues: CASSRGTGGPLYGYTF.

This chain joins TRBV6-5 and TRBJ2-7; 7 nucleotides match TRBD2. Germline trimming cut 2 bases from V and 2 bases from J; bases unmatched to any gene: 3. The CDR3 is 14 residues long. From germline, CDR1 is MNHEY and CDR2 SVGAGI. CDR3 nucleotides: TGTGCCAGCAGTTACGGGACTATTCCCTACGAGCAGTACTTC. Its protein product is CASSYGTIPYEQYF.

This clone has only one observation. This chain uses TRBV2 with TRBJ2-7; a weak D match, TRBD2 (5 bases). Germline CDR1 SNHLY, CDR2 FYNNEI. Trimming shortened V by 8 bases and J by 6 bases, and 11 bases separated the two germline ends. This CDR3 region has 11 residues. The CDR3 nucleotides read TGTGCCAGCGTGGCGGGTTTCGAGCAGTACTTC. This translates into CASVAGFEQYF.

This clone was picked up a small number of times. V and J are TRBV6-6 and TRBJ2-5; the match to TRBD2 covers 9 bases. Trimming at V came to 6 bases and at J to 5 bases, leaving 1 base not matched to a gene. The CDR3 extends over 12 amino acids. Germline lookup yields CDR1 MNHNY and CDR2 SVGAGI (reference sequence). The CDR3, as DNA: TGTGCCAGCAGGGCGGGAGGGGAGACCCAGTACTTC. It is translated as CASRAGGETQYF.